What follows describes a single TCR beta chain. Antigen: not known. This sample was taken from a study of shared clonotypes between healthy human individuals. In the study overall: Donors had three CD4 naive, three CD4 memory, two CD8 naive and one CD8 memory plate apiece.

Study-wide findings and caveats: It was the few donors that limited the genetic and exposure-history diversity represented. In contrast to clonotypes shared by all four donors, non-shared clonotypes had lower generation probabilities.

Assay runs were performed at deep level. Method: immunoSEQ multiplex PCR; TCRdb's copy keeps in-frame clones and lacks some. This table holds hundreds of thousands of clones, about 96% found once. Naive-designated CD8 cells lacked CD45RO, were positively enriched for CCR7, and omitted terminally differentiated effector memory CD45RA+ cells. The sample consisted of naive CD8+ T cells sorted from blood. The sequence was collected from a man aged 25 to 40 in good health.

This CDR3 is CSVEQLAGHYYEQYF. The DNA of the CDR3 is TGCAGCGTTGAGCAACTAGCGGGACACTACTACGAGCAGTACTTC. The chain combines TRBV29-1 with TRBJ2-7, with 10 bases matching TRBD2. CDR3 length: 15 amino acids. Trimming removed 3 bases from V and 3 bases from J; junction bases left unmatched: 8. The germline gives CDR1 SQVTM, CDR2 ANQGSEA.